Presented here are 26 T cell receptor beta chains from one specimen sequenced in a study of CD8 T cells in Susac syndrome (dated by TCRdb to between 2018 and 2020). The library relied on the immunoSEQ multiplex PCR assay. RNA was extracted with the RNeasy kit and roughly 0.45 to 1 ug was reverse transcribed using random hexamers. Clones were called with MiXCR by TCRdb after fastp trimmed the public reads at Q25, and only in-frame beta chains were retained. CDR3 protein duplicates are merged, each entry listing the most common genes and DNA. The sample includes around 270,000 distinct CDR3 sequences, with approximately 89% observed a single time. Together, the top ten hold around 0.18% of the sample. Sequencing input: CD8+ T cells from PBMCs. The receptors here all came from a human donor with multiple sclerosis.

The chain uses TRBV7-9 and TRBJ1-1; D is unresolved. V was clipped by 1 base and J by 7 bases, with 7 bases between them. The germline gives CDR1 SEHNR, CDR2 FQNEAQ (reference sequence). The length of the CDR3 is 12 residues. CDR3 in amino acids: CASSLGLFEAFF. CDR3 in DNA: TGTGCCAGCAGCTTAGGACTTTTTGAAGCTTTCTTT. The variable domain in full, completed from reference TRBV7-9 and TRBJ1-1, reads DTGVSQNPRHKITKRGQNVTFRCDPISEHNRLYWYRQTLGQGPEFLTYFQNEAQLEKSRLLSDRFSAERPKGSFSTLEIQRTEQGDSAMYLCASSLGLFEAFFGQGTRLTVV.

The chain combines TRBV7-9 with TRBJ1-1; weak D call: TRBD1 (5 bases). The CDR3 has 14 amino acids. Germline V CDR1 and CDR2: SEHNR, FQNEAQ (reference sequence). Trimming stripped 5 bases from V and 4 bases from J, with 14 bases between. DNA for the CDR3: TGTGCCAGCAGCCCGGGGCAGACTAGCACTGAAGCTTTCTTT. Protein product: CASSPGQTSTEAFF.

The chain couples TRBV7-9 to TRBJ1-1, with TRBD1 matching over 9 bases. Unmatched junction bases numbered 6, after V lost 6 bases and J lost 1 base. The CDR3 runs 15 residues. The V gene's germline CDR1 is SEHNR and CDR2 FQNEAQ (reference sequence). CDR3 region: CASSRTGDWNTEAFF. CDR3 DNA: TGTGCCAGCAGTAGGACAGGGGATTGGAACACTGAAGCTTTCTTT.

This chain joins TRBV6-5 and TRBJ1-1; D gene unclear. Germline V gene sequence: CDR1 MNHEY, CDR2 SVGAGI. The CDR3 loop spans 11 amino acids. V gave up 8 bases and J gave up 8 bases, with 12 bases separating them. The CDR3 loop reads CASGPFAEAFF. For the CDR3, the DNA is TGTGCCAGCGGTCCGTTCGCGGAAGCTTTCTTT.

The chain uses TRBV20-1 and TRBJ2-5, with no clear D. CDR1 is DFQATT, CDR2 SNEGSKA, per germline (reference sequence). The CDR3 spans 11 residues. V was cut by 4 bases and J by 5 bases, with 8 bases left in between. DNA of the CDR3: TGCAGTGCTACAGCCGAGGAGACCCAGTACTTC. Amino acid sequence: CSATAEETQYF.

The V and J genes are TRBV29-1 and TRBJ2-1; 7 positions agree with TRBD1. The CDR3 is 14 amino acids. V shed 1 base, J shed 3 bases, and the junction held 3 bases outside the gene matches. Germline V CDR1 and CDR2: SQVTM, ANQGSEA. CDR3 in DNA: TGCAGCGTTGAAGGGGGACAGAACTACAATGAGCAGTTCTTC. It encodes CSVEGGQNYNEQFF.

This clonotype appeared a single time. V is TRBV9 and J is TRBJ2-6; 7 nucleotides align to TRBD1. Per the germline V gene, CDR1 is SGDLS and CDR2 is YYNGEE. This CDR3 contains 18 residues. The junction had 10 bases not matched to a gene; V was cut back by 2 bases and J by 2 bases. The CDR3 nucleotides read TGTGCCAGCAGCGTCTCCGGGACAGATTACACTGGGGCCAACGTCCTGACTTTC. It is translated as CASSVSGTDYTGANVLTF.

CDR3 protein: CASSYPSKGRGSYEQYF. In nucleotides, the CDR3 is TGTGCCAGCAGTTACCCGTCGAAGGGACGGGGGTCCTACGAGCAGTACTTC. The chain carries TRBV6-5 and TRBJ2-7, with D tentatively TRBD2 (6 bases). CDR3 size: 17 residues. Deletions cut 2 bases from V and 1 base from J, with 18 bases between. Germline V gives CDR1 MNHEY, CDR2 SVGAGI.

The chain couples TRBV14 to TRBJ1-2; D is unclear. This CDR3 has 19 residues. Germline V gene data show CDR1 as SGHDN and CDR2 as FVKESK. V lost 1 base and J 8 bases, leaving 29 bases between the germline ends. The CDR3 bases are TGTGCCAGCAGCCAAGGAGGGCCTGCCGCGGGCTTGGGTGTTTGGGGCTACACCTTC. Its protein is CASSQGGPAAGLGVWGYTF.

CDR3 amino acids: CASSFPGTANTEAFF. The DNA for the CDR3 is TGTGCCAGCAGCTTCCCTGGGACAGCCAACACTGAAGCTTTCTTT. This chain connects TRBV7-8 to TRBJ1-1; 7 nucleotides agree with TRBD1. The germline CDR1 and CDR2 sequences are SGHVS and FQNEAQ. Losses at the gene ends were 3 bases for V and 2 bases for J; bases not matched to a gene: 6. The CDR3 runs 15 residues.

The chain joins TRBV20-1 to TRBJ2-5; D is possibly TRBD1 or TRBD2 (7 bases each). The CDR3 is 13 amino acids. The V and J ends lost 7 bases and 4 bases respectively, with 16 bases between them. The germline V gene has CDR1 DFQATT and CDR2 SNEGSKA (reference sequence). The CDR3 bases are TGCAGTGTCAGGGGGGGCCTGGGAGAGACCCAGTACTTC. This gives the protein CSVRGGLGETQYF.

J is TRBJ2-5 and V is TRBV6-1, with unresolved D. Trimming cost V 8 bases and J 4 bases, with 11 bases left between them. This CDR3 has 12 residues. The germline V gene has CDR1 MNHNS and CDR2 SASEGT. CDR3 amino acids: CASFSGRETQYF. CDR3 DNA sequence: TGTGCCAGCTTTTCGGGTCGAGAGACCCAGTACTTC.

This chain connects TRBV20-1 to TRBJ1-5; the match to TRBD1 covers 11 bases. This CDR3 contains 16 residues. Germline V gene data show CDR1 as DFQATT and CDR2 as SNEGSKA (reference sequence). Trimming at V came to 0 bases and at J to 7 bases, leaving 8 bases not matched to a gene. The CDR3 is CSARDKDRGQGQPQHF. DNA of the CDR3: TGCAGTGCTAGAGATAAGGACAGGGGGCAAGGGCAGCCCCAGCATTTT.

The chain couples TRBV10-3 to TRBJ2-7; tentatively, D is TRBD1 (6 bases). Trimming took 7 bases from V and 3 from J, leaving 7 bases between them. The CDR3 loop spans 11 amino acids. Germline assignment: CDR1 ENHRY and CDR2 SYGVKD. The CDR3 loop reads CAIKGGYEQYF. The DNA for the CDR3 is TGTGCCATCAAAGGGGGCTACGAGCAGTACTTC.

This chain uses TRBV27 with TRBJ1-2, with 7 positions matching TRBD1. V was pared by 2 bases and J by 5 bases, with 14 bases of the junction left unmatched. The CDR3 sequence is 17 residues long. Germline loops: CDR1 MNHEY, CDR2 SMNVEV (reference sequence). In DNA, the CDR3 is TGTGCCAGCAGTTTAACCTCGACAGGGTGGATACGGTATGGCTACACCTTC. It translates to CASSLTSTGWIRYGYTF.

V is TRBV18 and J is TRBJ2-3; TRBD2 matches at 14 bases. CDR1 is KGHSH and CDR2 is LQKENI in the germline V gene. J lost 3 bases, V lost 5 bases, and 7 bases had no gene match. This CDR3 is built from 17 residues. DNA of the CDR3: TGTGCCAGCTCAATCGGACTAGCGGGAGGTCTTACAGATACGCAGTATTTT. Its translation: CASSIGLAGGLTDTQYF.

V and J are TRBV5-6 and TRBJ2-5, with D uncertain. The CDR3 has 12 residues. Germline loops: CDR1 SGHDT, CDR2 YYEEEE. Trimming shortened V by 2 bases and J by 4 bases, and 6 bases separated the two germline ends. CDR3 residues: CASSLRVETQYF. DNA of the CDR3: TGTGCCAGCAGCTTACGGGTAGAGACCCAGTACTTC.

The rearrangement joins TRBV27 to TRBJ2-7; D is perhaps TRBD1 or TRBD2 (5 bases each). With 0 bases removed from V and 2 bases from J, the gap between germline ends came to 14 bases. Looked up from germline, CDR1 is MNHEY and CDR2 is SMNVEV (reference sequence). The length of the CDR3 is 16 residues. The CDR3 sequence is CASSLSHGTLPYEQYF. For the CDR3, the DNA is TGTGCCAGCAGTTTATCTCACGGGACCCTACCCTACGAGCAGTACTTC.

The chain has TRBV20-1 and TRBJ1-5; D is possibly TRBD1 (6 bases). The CDR3 is made up of 13 amino acids. Trimming removed 3 bases from V and 7 bases from J, with 13 bases in between. Germline-derived CDR1 and CDR2 are DFQATT and SNEGSKA (reference sequence). CDR3 bases: TGCAGTGCTAGGGTTTCGGGGGCGCAGCCCCAGCATTTT. Translating gives CSARVSGAQPQHF.

The chain carries TRBV15 and TRBJ1-2, with 7 bases aligning to TRBD1. The J segment lost 8 bases and the V segment lost 6 bases, leaving 15 bases of the junction unmatched. The CDR3 is 15 residues long. CDR1 is LNHNV and CDR2 is YYDKDF in the germline V gene (reference sequence). The CDR3 here is CATRNYTGEVVGYTF. The CDR3 coding sequence is TGTGCCACCAGGAACTATACAGGGGAAGTTGTCGGCTACACCTTC.

The chain is built from TRBV5-6 and TRBJ2-7, with 8 bases lining up with TRBD2. The CDR3 length is 14 residues. After removal of 6 bases from V and 3 bases from J, the junction contained 8 bases not matched to a gene. The V gene's germline CDR1 is SGHDT and CDR2 YYEEEE. The CDR3 loop is CASKKREKFYEQYF. In nucleotides, the CDR3 is TGTGCCAGCAAGAAGCGGGAGAAGTTCTACGAGCAGTACTTC. Together with reference TRBV5-6 and TRBJ2-7, the CDR3 gives the full variable domain: DAGVTQSPTHLIKTRGQQVTLRCSPKSGHDTVSWYQQALGQGPQFIFQYYEEEERQRGNFPDRFSGHQFPNYSSELNVNALLLGDSALYLCASKKREKFYEQYFGPGTRLTVT.

This clonotype was seen only once. V gene TRBV27 combines with J gene TRBJ1-2; 10 bases fit TRBD1. There are 16 residues in the CDR3. Trimming removed 11 bases from V and 8 bases from J; junction bases left unmatched: 20. Germline-derived CDR1 and CDR2 are MNHEY and SMNVEV (reference sequence). The CDR3 DNA reads as TGTGCCCCACCCGGGACAGGGGAGTCACTTCGGGAGGGCTACACCTTC. It codes for CAPPGTGESLREGYTF.

This clonotype has just one count. The chain employs TRBV13 and TRBJ1-6; 8 nucleotides line up with TRBD1. The CDR3 is 17 residues long. Germline assignment: CDR1 PRHDT and CDR2 FYEKMQ (reference sequence). After removal of 4 bases from V and 6 bases from J, the junction contained 11 bases not matched to a gene. DNA of the CDR3: TGTGCCAGCAGCTCGGACAGGGCCGACTCCACTAATTCACCCCTCCACTTT. Translating gives CASSSDRADSTNSPLHF.

This sequence joins TRBV27 and TRBJ2-2; maybe TRBD2 (7 bases). The CDR3 runs 18 residues. Germline V gene lookup returns CDR1 MNHEY and CDR2 SMNVEV (reference sequence). The V end was cut by 6 bases, the J end by 4 bases, with 24 bases between. The CDR3 loop reads CASRSGRGPSWSTGELFF. DNA for the CDR3: TGTGCCAGCAGATCAGGGCGGGGGCCCTCATGGTCCACCGGGGAGCTGTTTTTT.

The chain employs TRBV15 and TRBJ2-7; a possible D gene is TRBD1 (5 bases). V lost 2 bases to trimming and J lost 3 bases, with 17 bases between them. Germline loops: CDR1 LNHNV, CDR2 YYDKDF (reference sequence). There are 16 residues in the CDR3. The CDR3 nucleotides read TGTGCCACCAGCAGACCAACCGCAGGGTCAATCTACGAGCAGTACTTC. Translating gives CATSRPTAGSIYEQYF.

This clonotype has more than one count but fewer than ten. The J gene is TRBJ2-7, the V gene TRBV29-1; D remains unclear. The CDR3 loop spans 10 amino acids. Germline lookup yields CDR1 SQVTM and CDR2 ANQGSEA. V was shortened by 4 bases and J by 3 bases, with 4 bases between the two germline ends. The CDR3 is CSVVDYEQYF. CDR3 sequence (DNA): TGCAGCGTTGTTGACTACGAGCAGTACTTC.